These 19 T cell receptor beta chains share one sample of origin, sequenced in a study of glioma-infiltrating T cells after dendritic cell vaccination. Clones were sequenced by immunoSEQ multiplex PCR, and TCRdb holds only the in-frame ones, with some missing. The data show 65,000 to 90,000 clones, about 80% seen once. The material was blood, obtained before dendritic cell vaccination. Receptor source: a human donor with glioblastoma.

This chain links TRBV29-1 with TRBJ1-4; D perhaps matches TRBD1 (5 bases). This CDR3 spans 13 amino acids. The V end was cut by 3 bases, the J end by 8 bases, with 13 bases between. Germline V gene sequence: CDR1 SQVTM, CDR2 ANQGSEA. In DNA, the CDR3 is TGCAGCGTTGATTCAGGGATTGGGGAAAAACTGTTTTTT. Residues: CSVDSGIGEKLFF.

This chain joins TRBV5-1 and TRBJ2-1, with D possibly TRBD2 on 6 matching bases. CDR1 is SGHRS and CDR2 is YFSETQ in the germline V gene. The CDR3 is made up of 14 amino acids. With 6 bases removed from V and 6 bases from J, the gap between germline ends came to 16 bases. Written as DNA, the CDR3 is TGCGCCAGCATAAGAGGGACGGAGGGCAATGAGCAGTTCTTC. The encoded protein is CASIRGTEGNEQFF.

V usage is TRBV5-6 and J usage is TRBJ2-3; 7 bases map to TRBD2. Germline lookup yields CDR1 SGHDT and CDR2 YYEEEE. J lost 3 bases, V lost 3 bases, and 4 bases had no gene match. The CDR3 has 14 residues. The CDR3 nucleotides are TGTGCCAGCAGCTCACTTAGCGGGACAGATACGCAGTATTTT. Protein: CASSSLSGTDTQYF.

The gene calls are TRBV18 and TRBJ2-5, with D perhaps TRBD1 (5 bases). Germline V gene data show CDR1 as KGHSH and CDR2 as LQKENI. CDR3 length: 16 amino acids. The V and J ends lost 4 bases and 3 bases respectively, with 18 bases between them. The CDR3 spells CASSLNSRTSKETQYF. As DNA, the CDR3 is TGTGCCAGCTCACTGAATAGTCGGACAAGCAAAGAGACCCAGTACTTC. Combining the CDR3 with reference TRBV18 and TRBJ2-5 gives the whole variable domain NAGVMQNPRHLVRRRGQEARLRCSPMKGHSHVYWYRQLPEEGLKFMVYLQKENIIDESGMPKERFSAEFPKEGPSILRIQQVVRGDSAAYFCASSLNSRTSKETQYFGPGTRLLVL.

The V and J genes are TRBV19 and TRBJ1-2; D possibly corresponds to TRBD1 (5 bases). Germline CDR1 and CDR2: LNHDA and SQIVND (reference sequence). Trimming took 3 bases from V and 5 from J, leaving 19 bases between them. The CDR3 extends over 16 amino acids. CDR3 in amino acids: CASSMDIAIRLYGYTF. CDR3 nucleotides: TGTGCCAGTAGTATGGACATTGCCATTCGTTTATATGGCTACACCTTC. Drawing the rest from reference TRBV19 and TRBJ1-2, the complete variable domain is DGGITQSPKYLFRKEGQNVTLSCEQNLNHDAMYWYRQDPGQGLRLIYYSQIVNDFQKGDIAEGYSVSREKKESFPLTVTSAQKNPTAFYLCASSMDIAIRLYGYTFGSGTRLTVV.

The rearrangement uses TRBV2 and TRBJ1-1; no definite D call. Germline CDR1 reads SNHLY; CDR2 reads FYNNEI. Trimming took off 5 bases at V and 1 base at J, with 5 bases between the two ends. The CDR3 is made up of 12 amino acids. The CDR3 nucleotides read TGTGCCAGCAGTTACAGGAACACTGAAGCTTTCTTT. Its translation is CASSYRNTEAFF.

V usage is TRBV4-1 and J usage is TRBJ1-4, with 8 positions matching TRBD1. The CDR3 extends over 15 amino acids. CDR1 and CDR2 (germline): MGHRA, YSYEKL. After removal of 4 bases from V and 6 bases from J, the junction contained 7 bases not matched to a gene. The CDR3 loop is CASSRPDRVDEKLFF. The CDR3 region has the DNA TGCGCCAGCAGCCGACCGGACAGGGTAGATGAAAAACTGTTTTTT.

This sequence joins TRBV9 and TRBJ2-5; 8 bases agree with TRBD2. Germline V gene sequence: CDR1 SGDLS, CDR2 YYNGEE. Trimming cost V 4 bases and J 5 bases; bases outside gene matches: 7. The CDR3 extends over 14 amino acids. The CDR3 region is CASSTPGGLETQYF. The CDR3 region has the DNA TGTGCCAGCAGCACCCCGGGGGGGCTGGAGACCCAGTACTTC.

The rearrangement links TRBV6-1 to TRBJ2-4; TRBD2 matches at 10 bases. The CDR3 sequence is 15 residues long. Germline CDR1 is MNHNS and CDR2 is SASEGT. With V trimmed by 7 bases and J by 1 base, 4 bases remained unmatched. CDR3 amino acids: CASNRSGGAKNIQYF. DNA for the CDR3: TGTGCCAGCAACCGTAGCGGGGGGGCCAAAAACATTCAGTACTTC.

This clone was observed once. J is TRBJ2-3 and V is TRBV7-9; a possible D gene is TRBD2 (6 bases). Germline assignment: CDR1 SEHNR and CDR2 FQNEAQ (reference sequence). CDR3 length: 16 residues. V was cut by 4 bases and J by 2 bases, with 16 bases left in between. In DNA, the CDR3 is TGTGCCAGCAGCTCGGCGGGTAGCGGTCCCACAGATACGCAGTATTTT. Translating it yields CASSSAGSGPTDTQYF.

This rearrangement joins TRBV27 to TRBJ2-6, with TRBD2 matching 8 bases. Germline-derived CDR1 and CDR2 are MNHEY and SMNVEV (reference sequence). This CDR3 is 17 amino acids long. V was clipped by 7 bases and J by 2 bases; unmatched bases: 10. CDR3 DNA sequence: TGTGCCAGCACCTCCGGGGGGGCCGAAACTGGGGCCAACGTCCTGACTTTC. Protein sequence: CASTSGGAETGANVLTF.

The chain employs TRBV5-1 and TRBJ1-1; D perhaps matches TRBD1 (5 bases). The CDR3 consists of 15 residues. V gave up 4 bases and J gave up 3 bases, with 16 bases separating them. Germline V gene sequence: CDR1 SGHRS, CDR2 YFSETQ. The CDR3 sequence is CASSPERGQHTEAFF. Written as DNA, the CDR3 is TGCGCCAGCAGCCCGGAAAGGGGTCAGCACACTGAAGCTTTCTTT.

V is TRBV4-1 and J is TRBJ1-1; no firm D call. Germline V lookup: CDR1 MGHRA, CDR2 YSYEKL. The germline V and J ends were trimmed by 3 bases and 0 bases, with 8 bases remaining between them. The CDR3 spans 14 residues. CDR3 nucleotide sequence: TGCGCCAGCAGCCAGGGCCCCCTGAACACTGAAGCTTTCTTT. Translating it yields CASSQGPLNTEAFF.

The chain has TRBV30 and TRBJ2-7, with TRBD1 matching over 8 bases. The length of the CDR3 is 13 residues. V gave up 4 bases and J gave up 2 bases; unmatched junction bases: 4. In germline, CDR1 is GTSNPN, CDR2 SVGIG (reference sequence). CDR3 protein: CAWNQGATYEQYV. CDR3 DNA: TGTGCCTGGAACCAGGGGGCAACCTACGAGCAGTACGTC.

This clone was detected once. Other DNA variants within this sample encode the same CDR3. The chain is built from TRBV2 and TRBJ2-3, with D hard to call. CDR1 and CDR2 (germline): SNHLY, FYNNEI. Trimming stripped 1 base from V and 6 bases from J, with 5 bases between. The CDR3 spans 12 residues. The CDR3 loop reads CASSEGADTQYF. CDR3 in DNA: TGTGCCAGCAGTGAAGGGGCGGATACGCAGTATTTT.

This clone has just one count. The chain recombines TRBV15 with TRBJ1-5; D is unresolved. V lost 8 bases and J lost 6, with 11 bases in between. Germline V gene data show CDR1 as LNHNV and CDR2 as YYDKDF (reference sequence). This CDR3 is 12 amino acids long. This CDR3 is CATSEGSQPQHF. CDR3 bases: TGTGCCACCTCCGAGGGATCTCAGCCCCAGCATTTT.

This clone occurred once. V usage is TRBV9 and J usage is TRBJ2-1, with 13 bases that match TRBD2. Germline V CDR1 and CDR2: SGDLS, YYNGEE. The CDR3 length is 17 residues. Germline trimming cut 4 bases from V and 12 bases from J; bases unmatched to any gene: 16. The CDR3 DNA is TGTGCCAGCAGCCCCGCCTGGGGGACTAGCGGGAAGGAAGGGCAGTTCTTC. This gives the protein CASSPAWGTSGKEGQFF.

The count of this clone is one. The V gene is TRBV7-3, the J gene TRBJ2-2, with 7 bases aligning to TRBD1. This CDR3 contains 16 residues. J was trimmed by 8 bases and V by 2 bases; bases with no gene match: 11. Germline CDR1 is SGHTA and CDR2 is FQGTGA. CDR3 DNA sequence: TGTGCCAGCAGCTTACTAGGCTACAAACAGGGGGGGGAGCTGTTTTTT. This sequence encodes CASSLLGYKQGGELFF.

The V call is TRBV14, the J call TRBJ2-5, with a weak D call TRBD2 (6 bases). Trimming shortened V by 3 bases and J by 1 base, and 12 bases separated the two germline ends. The CDR3 covers 15 residues. In germline, CDR1 is SGHDN, CDR2 FVKESK. Written as DNA, the CDR3 is TGTGCCAGCAGCCATTCGTCCGGGGGCCAAGAGACCCAGTACTTC. Its protein is CASSHSSGGQETQYF. Full variable domain (missing parts from reference TRBV14 and TRBJ2-5): EAGVTQFPSHSVIEKGQTVTLRCDPISGHDNLYWYRRVMGKEIKFLLHFVKESKQDESGMPNNRFLAERTGGTYSTLKVQPAELEDSGVYFCASSHSSGGQETQYFGPGTRLLVL.